Here is one TCR beta chain with its context. No antigen is known for it. As handled by the study authors: What underpinned the distant-metastasis classifier for papillary thyroid cancer was the set of CDR3 differences across clinicopathological groups. TCRdb ran MiXCR on the PCR reads. The V and J calls and clone size come from TCRdb's table, not from the authors' own analysis. Among under 20,000 clones listed, about 30% were seen once. These data come from a study of metastatic and nonmetastatic thyroid tumors. Study results and caveats: The reported finding was significantly higher TCR beta diversity in malignant thyroid tumors relative to benign nodules, in blood and tumor.

Every patient was untreated before thyroid surgery. The CDR3 contains 15 residues. V lost 5 bases to trimming and J lost 12 bases; unmatched junction nucleotides: 16. The TCR originated in a female donor with papillary thyroid cancer or a benign thyroid nodule (not recorded which). Some clones in this sample may be carry-over from other donors' samples. Sequenced: tumor tissue. The V and J genes are TRBV12-3 or TRBV12-4 and TRBJ2-4; 7 bases align to TRBD1. The CDR3 nucleotides read TGTGCCAGCAGTCCTCAACCGACAGGGATGGGGGCTCAGTACTTC. This gives the protein CASSPQPTGMGAQYF.